Listed below are T cell receptor beta chains from one sample, sequenced in a study of T cells in Graves' hyperthyroidism and ophthalmopathy. A single record per CDR3 protein comes from TCRdb applying MiXCR to the multiplex PCR reads. Of 30,000 to 40,000 distinct CDR3 sequences in the sample, about 50% were seen once. The sequenced sample was blood. The source of these receptors is a woman between 50 and 59 years old with Graves' hyperthyroidism that later progressed to Graves' ophthalmopathy. CDR3s include the opening cysteine and the closing phenylalanine or tryptophan. The D gene is left open where the match is weak. Some rows mark clone size as missing; the rest say once, few, many or name a class of expanded clone.

clone_size: .; d_call: .; v_call: TRBV15; j_call: TRBJ2-1; cdr3_nt: TGTGCCACCAGCAGTTCTGGTTCCTACAATGAGCAGTTCTTC; cdr3_aa: CATSSSGSYNEQFF
clone_size: .; d_call: .; v_call: TRBV25-1; j_call: TRBJ1-4; cdr3_nt: TGTACCAGCAGTGATGGGGGACTGGGCCGGTATCAAAAACTGTTTTTT; cdr3_aa: CTSSDGGLGRYQKLFF
clone_size: many; d_call: .; v_call: TRBV3-1; j_call: TRBJ1-2; cdr3_nt: TGTGCCAGCAGCCAAGAGGTGGTTCTCAGCCTGAATGGCTACACCTTC; cdr3_aa: CASSQEVVLSLNGYTF
clone_size: many; d_call: .; v_call: TRBV11-2; j_call: TRBJ2-5; cdr3_nt: TGTGCCAGCAGCTTATCTGAACGAGAGACCCAGTACTTC; cdr3_aa: CASSLSERETQYF
clone_size: many; d_call: .; v_call: TRBV5-1; j_call: TRBJ2-1; cdr3_nt: TGCGCCAGCAGCGTCACCACAGCCGAGCAGTTCTTC; cdr3_aa: CASSVTTAEQFF
clone_size: many; d_call: .; v_call: TRBV7-9; j_call: TRBJ2-3; cdr3_nt: TGTGCCAGCAGCCCAACAGCCGGGAGTACTTCAGATACGCAGTATTTT; cdr3_aa: CASSPTAGSTSDTQYF
clone_size: many; d_call: .; v_call: TRBV4-2; j_call: TRBJ2-7; cdr3_nt: TGTGCCAGCAGCCAAGGGATTTCATACGAGCAGTACTTC; cdr3_aa: CASSQGISYEQYF
clone_size: .; d_call: .; v_call: TRBV2; j_call: TRBJ2-3; cdr3_nt: TGTGCCAGCAGTGAAGTATTGAGAGATACGCAGTATTTT; cdr3_aa: CASSEVLRDTQYF
clone_size: .; d_call: .; v_call: TRBV6-5; j_call: TRBJ2-3; cdr3_nt: TGTGCCAGCAGTTACGCCCCACCCAGCGATACGCAGTATTTT; cdr3_aa: CASSYAPPSDTQYF
clone_size: .; d_call: .; v_call: TRBV5-6; j_call: TRBJ1-5; cdr3_nt: TGTGCCAGCAGCTTGGGGGGGACCGATCAGCCCCAGCATTTT; cdr3_aa: CASSLGGTDQPQHF
clone_size: many; d_call: .; v_call: TRBV6-1; j_call: TRBJ2-5; cdr3_nt: TGTGCCAGCAGATCACACGAGGGACCACAAGAGACCCAGTACTTC; cdr3_aa: CASRSHEGPQETQYF
clone_size: many; d_call: .; v_call: TRBV11-3; j_call: TRBJ2-7; cdr3_nt: TGTGCCAGCAGCTCCCGCGGAGTACGGTACGAGCAGTACTTC; cdr3_aa: CASSSRGVRYEQYF
clone_size: .; d_call: .; v_call: TRBV20-1; j_call: TRBJ1-4; cdr3_nt: TGCAGTGCTAGTGCGGCGGGGATATATGAAAAACTGTTTTTT; cdr3_aa: CSASAAGIYEKLFF
clone_size: many; d_call: TRBD1; v_call: TRBV6-1; j_call: TRBJ1-5; cdr3_nt: TGTGCCAGCAGTAACAGGGGGAATAGCAATCAGCCCCAGCATTTT; cdr3_aa: CASSNRGNSNQPQHF
clone_size: few; d_call: TRBD2; v_call: TRBV10-2; j_call: TRBJ2-1; cdr3_nt: TGCGCCAGCCTTTTAGCGGGACCCGATGAGCAGTTCTTC; cdr3_aa: CASLLAGPDEQFF
clone_size: .; d_call: TRBD2; v_call: TRBV24-1; j_call: TRBJ2-7; cdr3_nt: TGTGCCACCACTTCTAGCGGGAGTATGAACGAGCAGTACTTC; cdr3_aa: CATTSSGSMNEQYF
clone_size: many; d_call: TRBD2; v_call: TRBV5-1; j_call: TRBJ2-7; cdr3_nt: TGCGCCAGCAGCTGGACTAGCGGGAGTGTCAACGAGCAGTACTTC; cdr3_aa: CASSWTSGSVNEQYF
clone_size: many; d_call: .; v_call: TRBV10-1; j_call: TRBJ1-5; cdr3_nt: TGCGGCGGGGGCAGCCCGAGGCATTTT; cdr3_aa: CGGGSPRHF
clone_size: .; d_call: TRBD1; v_call: TRBV5-5; j_call: TRBJ2-5; cdr3_nt: TGTGCCAGCAGCTTTACCGGGACAGGGCGGGAGACCCAGTACTTC; cdr3_aa: CASSFTGTGRETQYF
clone_size: many; d_call: TRBD1; v_call: TRBV7-2; j_call: TRBJ1-3; cdr3_nt: TGTGCCAGCACCAGGGACAGGACCGGGAGGGACACCATATATTTT; cdr3_aa: CASTRDRTGRDTIYF
clone_size: .; d_call: .; v_call: TRBV9; j_call: TRBJ1-6; cdr3_nt: TGTGCCAGCAGTGTAGGCCAGGTGAAGAATTCACCTCTCCACTTT; cdr3_aa: CASSVGQVKNSPLHF
clone_size: many; d_call: .; v_call: TRBV7-6; j_call: TRBJ2-2; cdr3_nt: TGTGCCAGCAGCTTCGCGGAAAACACCGGGGAGCTGTTTTTT; cdr3_aa: CASSFAENTGELFF
clone_size: .; d_call: .; v_call: TRBV5-6; j_call: TRBJ2-3; cdr3_nt: TGTGCCAGCACCGTAGGGTATACGCAGTATTTT; cdr3_aa: CASTVGYTQYF
clone_size: once; d_call: TRBD1; v_call: TRBV7-7; j_call: TRBJ1-5; cdr3_nt: TGTGCTAGCAGCTTAGGAGGGGGCCAAGAGACCCAGCATTTT; cdr3_aa: CASSLGGGQETQHF
clone_size: many; d_call: .; v_call: TRBV25-1; j_call: TRBJ1-4; cdr3_nt: TGTGCCAGCAGTGAACGCAGAGTTCGTGGAAAACTGTTTTTT; cdr3_aa: CASSERRVRGKLFF
clone_size: .; d_call: TRBD1; v_call: TRBV10-2; j_call: TRBJ2-2; cdr3_nt: TGCGCCAGCAGTCTGTCTGGCAGGGGGAGCACCGGGGAGCTGTTTTTT; cdr3_aa: CASSLSGRGSTGELFF
clone_size: .; d_call: .; v_call: TRBV5-4; j_call: TRBJ1-5; cdr3_nt: TGTGCCAGCAGCTTGGTTGCGAGCGGGGGGAACAATGAGCATTTT; cdr3_aa: CASSLVASGGNNEHF
clone_size: medium-sized; d_call: .; v_call: TRBV20-1; j_call: TRBJ2-5; cdr3_nt: TGCAGTGCTAGAGGGTGGTCGGGGCAAGAGACCCAGTACTTC; cdr3_aa: CSARGWSGQETQYF
clone_size: few; d_call: .; v_call: TRBV18; j_call: TRBJ1-1; cdr3_nt: TGTGCCAGCTCACCTTTTCGAGGGGCGGGATCGGACACTGAAGCTTTCTTT; cdr3_aa: CASSPFRGAGSDTEAFF
clone_size: .; d_call: .; v_call: TRBV12-1; j_call: TRBJ1-5; cdr3_nt: TGTGCCAGCAGCTTTGGGACCTTACAGCCCCAGCATTTT; cdr3_aa: CASSFGTLQPQHF
clone_size: many; d_call: TRBD2; v_call: TRBV24-1; j_call: TRBJ2-2; cdr3_nt: TGTGCCACCAGTGACCCGGGGGGGACCGGGGAGCTGTTTTTT; cdr3_aa: CATSDPGGTGELFF
clone_size: .; d_call: TRBD1; v_call: TRBV5-6; j_call: TRBJ2-3; cdr3_nt: TGTGCCAGCAGCTTATCCGGGACAGAAATCAGAGATACGCAGTATTTT; cdr3_aa: CASSLSGTEIRDTQYF
clone_size: many; d_call: .; v_call: TRBV12-3/TRBV12-4; j_call: TRBJ2-1; cdr3_nt: TGTGCCAGCAGTTTAGCGGGGACTGGACATCTCTCCTACAATGAGCAGTTCTTC; cdr3_aa: CASSLAGTGHLSYNEQFF